The 20 T cell receptor beta chains below come from one sample, sequenced in a study of T cell responses to AZD1222 COVID-19 vaccine. The protocol was immunoSEQ multiplex PCR, while the TCRdb copy is restricted to in-frame clones and leaves out a portion. The sample has roughly 170,000 clones; around 88% are singletons. The sample consisted of peripheral blood, taken on day 0 of AZD1222 vaccination. These receptors were obtained from an adult in good health.

The chain combines TRBV9 with TRBJ2-5; D is ambiguous. The CDR3 is 13 residues long. V was trimmed by 0 bases and J by 1 base, leaving 4 bases between them. Germline CDR1 and CDR2: SGDLS and YYNGEE. The CDR3 sequence: CASSVAAQETQYF. The CDR3 nucleotides read TGTGCCAGCAGCGTAGCGGCCCAAGAGACCCAGTACTTC.

This clone was seen only a few times. This rearrangement joins TRBV6-2 or TRBV6-3 to TRBJ2-2; 10 nucleotides match TRBD2. CDR1 is MNHEY, CDR2 SVGEGT, per germline. Trimming took 0 bases from V and 4 from J; bases not matched to a gene: 2. This CDR3 spans 16 amino acids. Here the CDR3 DNA reads TGTGCCAGCAGTTACTCGTCTAGCGGGAGCACCGGGGAGCTGTTTTTT. Translating gives CASSYSSSGSTGELFF.

DNA for the CDR3: TGTGCCAGCAGCAGGACAGGGCCGAACACCGGGGAGCTGTTTTTT. Its protein is CASSRTGPNTGELFF. The V gene is TRBV11-1, the J gene TRBJ2-2, with 8 bases lining up with TRBD1. Germline CDR1 SGHAT, CDR2 FQDESV (reference sequence). V lost 5 bases and J lost 0; bases outside the gene matches: 2. The CDR3 runs 15 residues.

This CDR3 is CASSYLGQGGQPQHF. DNA of the CDR3: TGTGCCAGCAGTTACCTTGGGCAGGGCGGACAGCCCCAGCATTTT. The chain combines TRBV6-5 with TRBJ1-5, with D maybe TRBD1 (5 bases). V lost 2 bases and J 7 bases, leaving 15 bases between the germline ends. This CDR3 has 15 amino acids. CDR1 MNHEY and CDR2 SVGAGI come from the germline V gene.

The chain uses TRBV29-1 and TRBJ1-1; 11 bases align to TRBD1. V lost 7 bases and J lost 3; bases outside the gene matches: 13. Germline-derived CDR1 and CDR2 are SQVTM and ANQGSEA. CDR3 length: 16 amino acids. CDR3: CSGNQKAGQGDTEAFF. The CDR3 region has the DNA TGCAGCGGGAATCAGAAGGCGGGACAGGGGGACACTGAAGCTTTCTTT.

The J gene is TRBJ2-7, the V gene TRBV19; TRBD2 is a possible D gene (5 bases). Trimming took 1 base from V and 5 from J, leaving 6 bases between them. The CDR3 loop spans 12 amino acids. Germline CDR1 LNHDA, CDR2 SQIVND (reference sequence). The CDR3 sequence: CASSIAGNEQYF. The CDR3 region has the DNA TGTGCCAGTAGTATAGCGGGGAACGAGCAGTACTTC. Together with reference TRBV19 and TRBJ2-7, the CDR3 gives the full variable domain: DGGITQSPKYLFRKEGQNVTLSCEQNLNHDAMYWYRQDPGQGLRLIYYSQIVNDFQKGDIAEGYSVSREKKESFPLTVTSAQKNPTAFYLCASSIAGNEQYFGPGTRLTVT.

This clone appeared a single time. This chain joins TRBV7-8 and TRBJ2-7; 9 nucleotides align to TRBD2. From germline, CDR1 is SGHVS and CDR2 FQNEAQ. The CDR3 covers 15 residues. J was trimmed by 2 bases and V by 4 bases; bases with no gene match: 6. The CDR3 region has the DNA TGTGCCAGCAGCTCCCGAGCGGGGGGCCCCTACGAGCAGTACTTC. This codes for CASSSRAGGPYEQYF.

This clone came up once. The chain is built from TRBV19 and TRBJ1-5; tentatively, D is TRBD1 (5 bases). The CDR3 totals 16 residues. Germline V gene sequence: CDR1 LNHDA, CDR2 SQIVND (reference sequence). Trimming left V 5 bases short and J 7 bases short, with 21 bases between. CDR3 amino acids: CASSSQPVREEQPQHF. The DNA for the CDR3 is TGTGCCAGTAGTTCCCAGCCCGTCAGGGAGGAACAGCCCCAGCATTTT.

The genes are TRBV4-1 and TRBJ1-1, with D perhaps TRBD1 (5 bases). Trimming removed 1 base from V and 6 bases from J, with 12 bases in between. Germline CDR1 MGHRA, CDR2 YSYEKL. There are 14 residues in the CDR3. CDR3 region: CASSQVGWDPEAFF. For the CDR3, the DNA is TGCGCCAGCAGCCAAGTTGGGTGGGACCCTGAAGCTTTCTTT.

The V gene is TRBV2, the J gene TRBJ2-3; 7 bases are a match to TRBD2. Germline CDR1 SNHLY, CDR2 FYNNEI. The V and J ends lost 6 bases and 1 base, in that order; junction bases with no gene match: 4. This CDR3 is 14 amino acids long. Written as DNA, the CDR3 is TGTGCCAGCAGCGGAGCGGGGCGCACAGATACGCAGTATTTT. This gives the protein CASSGAGRTDTQYF.

This chain links TRBV11-2 with TRBJ2-1; D not resolved. V lost 2 bases to trimming and J lost 6 bases, with 5 bases between them. The CDR3 loop spans 12 amino acids. Germline CDR1 is SGHAT and CDR2 is FQNNGV. The CDR3 spells CASSLSSNEQFF. The CDR3 DNA is TGTGCCAGCAGCTTAAGTTCCAATGAGCAGTTCTTC.

V is TRBV3-1 (or the pseudogene TRBV3-2) and J is TRBJ1-3; D remains ambiguous. CDR3 length equals 13 residues. Germline V gene sequence: CDR1 LGHDT, CDR2 YNNKEL (reference sequence). V gave up 1 base and J gave up 4 bases, with 5 bases separating them. This chain's CDR3 is CASSQVVGNTIYF. In DNA, the CDR3 is TGTGCCAGCAGCCAAGTAGTGGGAAACACCATATATTTT.

The rearrangement joins TRBV25-1 to TRBJ1-5; D uncertain. The germline V gene has CDR1 MGHDK and CDR2 SYGVNS. The CDR3 runs 13 residues. Trimming removed 5 bases at V and 3 bases at J, with 8 bases between. The CDR3, as DNA: TGTGCCAGCAGTCTTGGGGTCAATCAGCCCCAGCATTTT. Amino acid sequence: CASSLGVNQPQHF.

J is TRBJ1-2 and V is TRBV7-6; TRBD1 agrees at 9 bases. Germline V gene lookup returns CDR1 SGHVS and CDR2 FNYEAQ. V trimming: 2 bases; J trimming: 7 bases; junction bases outside the gene matches: 11. The CDR3 is 16 residues long. DNA of the CDR3: TGTGCCAGCAGCTTAATGAGACCGGGACAGGGCGGTGGCTACACCTTC. Its protein product is CASSLMRPGQGGGYTF. Together with reference TRBV7-6 and TRBJ1-2, the CDR3 gives the full variable domain: GAGVSQSPRYKVTKRGQDVALRCDPISGHVSLYWYRQALGQGPEFLTYFNYEAQQDKSGLPNDRFSAERPEGSISTLTIQRTEQRDSAMYRCASSLMRPGQGGGYTFGSGTRLTVV.

On this clone itself: Other DNA sequences of this sample code for an identical CDR3. The rearrangement links TRBV30 to TRBJ1-5; D might be TRBD1 (5 bases). The CDR3 is 15 residues long. V lost 1 base and J 0 bases, leaving 10 bases between the germline ends. CDR1 and CDR2 from the germline V gene are GTSNPN and SVGIG (reference sequence). CDR3 sequence (DNA): TGTGCCTGGAGTGGGGGCGGTTATAGCAATCAGCCCCAGCATTTT. It specifies CAWSGGGYSNQPQHF.

The V gene is TRBV7-6, the J gene TRBJ2-5; D might be TRBD1 or TRBD2, each matching 6 bases. The germline CDR1 and CDR2 sequences are SGHVS and FNYEAQ. The CDR3 contains 15 residues. V was trimmed by 11 bases and J by 7 bases, leaving 26 bases between them. Here the CDR3 reads CAVGGTGTGVVTQYF. Here the CDR3 DNA reads TGTGCCGTGGGGGGCACCGGGACTGGGGTTGTGACCCAGTACTTC.

The rearrangement links TRBV7-8 to TRBJ2-7, with TRBD1 identical over 8 bases. The J segment lost 3 bases and the V segment lost 7 bases, leaving 5 bases of the junction unmatched. CDR1 and CDR2 (germline): SGHVS, FQNEAQ. This CDR3 comprises 13 residues. DNA for the CDR3: TGTGCCAGCACCCGGACAGGGAGCTACGAGCAGTACTTC. Amino acid sequence: CASTRTGSYEQYF.

The chain links TRBV7-8 to TRBJ2-1; TRBD2 matches 8 bases. Per germline, CDR1 SGHVS and CDR2 FQNEAQ. This CDR3 region has 15 residues. V shed 5 bases and J 4 bases; nucleotides not matched to a gene: 7. The CDR3 bases are TGTGCCAGCAGCATAAGACTAGCGCAGTACAATGAGCAGTTCTTC. Translated: CASSIRLAQYNEQFF.

This clone has a single count. The V and J genes are TRBV7-2 and TRBJ1-1; D might be TRBD1 (5 bases). Germline lookup yields CDR1 SGHTA and CDR2 FQGNSA. This CDR3 is 14 amino acids long. Trimming took off 1 base at V and 5 bases at J, with 11 bases between the two ends. The CDR3 reads CASSLERGWTEAFF. CDR3 DNA: TGTGCCAGCAGCTTAGAGAGGGGATGGACTGAAGCTTTCTTT.

Comments on this clone: At the DNA level, this CDR3 is encoded by other sequences in the same sample as well. CDR3 nucleotides: TGTGCCAGCAGCTCCGGACAGGGGGTCGGCTACACCTTC. Translated, it gives CASSSGQGVGYTF. The V and J genes are TRBV7-3 and TRBJ1-2, with 10 positions matching TRBD1. This CDR3 spans 13 amino acids. Unmatched junction bases numbered 4, after V lost 4 bases and J lost 8 bases. Germline V lookup: CDR1 SGHTA, CDR2 FQGTGA.